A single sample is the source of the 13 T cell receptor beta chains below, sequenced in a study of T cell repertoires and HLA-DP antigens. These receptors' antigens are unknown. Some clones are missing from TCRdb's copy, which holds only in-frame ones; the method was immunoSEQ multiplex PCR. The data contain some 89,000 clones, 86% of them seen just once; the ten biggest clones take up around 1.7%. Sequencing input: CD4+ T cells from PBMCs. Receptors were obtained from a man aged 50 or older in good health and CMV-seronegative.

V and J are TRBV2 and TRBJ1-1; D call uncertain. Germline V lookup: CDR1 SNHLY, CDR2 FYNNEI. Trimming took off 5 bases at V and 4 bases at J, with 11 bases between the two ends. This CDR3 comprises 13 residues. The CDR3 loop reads CASSPRPFTEAFF. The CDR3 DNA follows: TGTGCCAGCAGTCCCAGGCCCTTCACTGAAGCTTTCTTT.

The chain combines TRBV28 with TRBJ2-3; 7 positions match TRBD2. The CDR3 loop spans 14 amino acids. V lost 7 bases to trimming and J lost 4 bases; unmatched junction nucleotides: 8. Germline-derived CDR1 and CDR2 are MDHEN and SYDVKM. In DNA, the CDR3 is TGTGCCAGCATCGCGGGCGGGAGCTCAGATACGCAGTATTTT. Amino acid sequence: CASIAGGSSDTQYF.

Here the CDR3 reads CASQGGSSYNEQFF. CDR3 DNA sequence: TGTGCCAGCCAGGGGGGCAGCTCCTACAATGAGCAGTTCTTC. J is TRBJ2-1 and V is TRBV7-2; the D gene is possibly TRBD1 (7 bases). CDR3 length equals 14 residues. V lost 8 bases and J 0 bases, leaving 11 bases between the germline ends. Germline V lookup: CDR1 SGHTA, CDR2 FQGNSA.

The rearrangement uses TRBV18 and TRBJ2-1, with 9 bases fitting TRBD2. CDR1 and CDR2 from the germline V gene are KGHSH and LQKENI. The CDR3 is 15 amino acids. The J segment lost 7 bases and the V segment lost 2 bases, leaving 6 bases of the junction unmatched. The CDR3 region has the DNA TGTGCCAGCTCACCAGCTGGGACTAGCAGAAATGAGCAGTTCTTC. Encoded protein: CASSPAGTSRNEQFF.

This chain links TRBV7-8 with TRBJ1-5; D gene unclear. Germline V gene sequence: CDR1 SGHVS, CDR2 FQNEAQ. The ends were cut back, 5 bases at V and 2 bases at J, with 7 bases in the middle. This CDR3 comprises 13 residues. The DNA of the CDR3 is TGTGCCAGCAGCATCAACCGCAATCAGCCCCAGCATTTT. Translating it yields CASSINRNQPQHF. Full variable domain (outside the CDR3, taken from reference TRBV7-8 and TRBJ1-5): GAGVSQSPRYKVAKRGQDVALRCDPISGHVSLFWYQQALGQGPEFLTYFQNEAQLDKSGLPSDRFFAERPEGSVSTLKIQRTQQEDSAVYLCASSINRNQPQHFGDGTRLSIL.

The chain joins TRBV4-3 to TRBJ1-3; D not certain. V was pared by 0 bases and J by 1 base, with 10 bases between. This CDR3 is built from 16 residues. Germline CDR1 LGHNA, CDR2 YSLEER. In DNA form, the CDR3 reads TGCGCCAGCAGCCAAGATCAAACCCGATCTGGAAACACCATATATTTT. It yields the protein CASSQDQTRSGNTIYF.

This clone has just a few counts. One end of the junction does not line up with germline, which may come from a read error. In DNA, the CDR3 is TGTGCTAGCAGCGGGTTGGGGGCGGGGACCCAGTACTTC. Encoded protein: CASSGLGAGTQYF. The chain carries TRBV7-7 and TRBJ2-5; either TRBD1 or TRBD2 may fit D (6 bases each). The CDR3 spans 13 residues. Germline V CDR1 and CDR2: SSHAT, FNYEAQ (reference sequence).

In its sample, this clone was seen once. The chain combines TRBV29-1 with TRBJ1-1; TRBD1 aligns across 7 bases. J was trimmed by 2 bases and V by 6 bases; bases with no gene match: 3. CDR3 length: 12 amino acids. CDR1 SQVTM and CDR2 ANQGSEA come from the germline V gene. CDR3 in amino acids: CSVAGGNTEAFF. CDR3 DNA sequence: TGCAGCGTAGCAGGGGGTAACACTGAAGCTTTCTTT.

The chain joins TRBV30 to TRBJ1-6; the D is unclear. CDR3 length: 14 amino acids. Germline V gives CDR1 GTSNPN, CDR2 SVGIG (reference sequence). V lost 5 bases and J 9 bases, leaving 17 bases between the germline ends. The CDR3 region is CAWHVGRGTSPLHF. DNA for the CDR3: TGTGCCTGGCACGTCGGGCGGGGAACTTCACCCCTCCACTTT.

The CDR3 spells CASSLTGTAETQYF. The CDR3 DNA follows: TGTGCCAGCAGTTTGACAGGGACGGCGGAGACCCAGTACTTC. V is TRBV27 and J is TRBJ2-5, with TRBD1 identical over 7 bases. V lost 3 bases and J lost 5; bases outside the gene matches: 6. Germline CDR1 MNHEY, CDR2 SMNVEV (reference sequence). The CDR3 runs 14 residues.

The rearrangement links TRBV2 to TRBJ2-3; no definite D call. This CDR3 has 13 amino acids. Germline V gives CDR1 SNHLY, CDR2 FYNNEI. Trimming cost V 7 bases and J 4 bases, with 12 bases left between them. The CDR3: CASNTNEADTQYF. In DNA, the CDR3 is TGTGCCAGCAACACAAATGAGGCAGATACGCAGTATTTT.

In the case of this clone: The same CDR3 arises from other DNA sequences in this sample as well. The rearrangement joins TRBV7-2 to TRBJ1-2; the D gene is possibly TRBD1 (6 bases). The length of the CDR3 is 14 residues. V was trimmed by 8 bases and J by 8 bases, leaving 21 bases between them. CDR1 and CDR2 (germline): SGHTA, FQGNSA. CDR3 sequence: CASHQGGSGGGYTF. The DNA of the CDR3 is TGTGCCAGCCACCAAGGGGGATCGGGTGGGGGCTACACCTTC.

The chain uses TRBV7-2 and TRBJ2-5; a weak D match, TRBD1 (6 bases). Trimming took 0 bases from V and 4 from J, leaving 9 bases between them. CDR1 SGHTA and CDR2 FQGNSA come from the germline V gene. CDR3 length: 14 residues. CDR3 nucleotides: TGTGCCAGCAGCTTAGCGGGCAGGGGAGAGACCCAGTACTTC. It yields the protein CASSLAGRGETQYF.